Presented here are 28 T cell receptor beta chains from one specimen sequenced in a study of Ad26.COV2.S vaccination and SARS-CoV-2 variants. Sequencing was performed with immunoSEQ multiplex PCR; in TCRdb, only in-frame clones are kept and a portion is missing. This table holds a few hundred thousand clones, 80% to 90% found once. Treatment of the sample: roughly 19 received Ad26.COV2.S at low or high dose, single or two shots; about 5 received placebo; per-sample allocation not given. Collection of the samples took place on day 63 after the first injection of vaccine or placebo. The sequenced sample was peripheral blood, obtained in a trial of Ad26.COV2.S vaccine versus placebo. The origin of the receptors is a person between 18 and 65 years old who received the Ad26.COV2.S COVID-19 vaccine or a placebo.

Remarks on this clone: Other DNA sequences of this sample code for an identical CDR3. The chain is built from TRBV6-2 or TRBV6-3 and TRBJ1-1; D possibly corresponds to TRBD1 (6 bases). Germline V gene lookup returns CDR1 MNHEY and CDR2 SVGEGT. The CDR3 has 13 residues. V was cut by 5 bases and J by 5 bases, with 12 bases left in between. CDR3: CASSRTANTEAFF. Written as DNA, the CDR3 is TGTGCCAGCAGTCGGACAGCAAATACTGAAGCTTTCTTT.

CDR3 sequence reads: CASSQDSSLDAHTF. Here the CDR3 DNA reads TGCGCCAGCAGCCAAGACTCATCACTCGACGCACACACCTTC. V is TRBV4-1 and J is TRBJ1-2; D gene unclear. CDR3 size: 14 residues. V lost 0 bases to trimming and J lost 12 bases, with 17 bases between them. Per germline, CDR1 MGHRA and CDR2 YSYEKL.

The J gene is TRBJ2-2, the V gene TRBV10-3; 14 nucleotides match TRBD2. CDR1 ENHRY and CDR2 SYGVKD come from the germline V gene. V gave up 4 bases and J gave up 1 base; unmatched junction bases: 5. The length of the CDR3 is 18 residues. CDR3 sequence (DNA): TGTGCCATCAGTGTCCTCGGACTAGCGGGAGGGAACACCGGGGAGCTGTTTTTT. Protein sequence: CAISVLGLAGGNTGELFF.

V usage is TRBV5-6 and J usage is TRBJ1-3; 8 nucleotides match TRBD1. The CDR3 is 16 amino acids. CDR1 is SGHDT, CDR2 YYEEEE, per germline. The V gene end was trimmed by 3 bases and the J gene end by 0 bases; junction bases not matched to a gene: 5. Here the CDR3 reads CASSWGQAFSGNTIYF. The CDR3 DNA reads TGTGCCAGCAGCTGGGGACAGGCGTTCTCTGGAAACACCATATATTTT.

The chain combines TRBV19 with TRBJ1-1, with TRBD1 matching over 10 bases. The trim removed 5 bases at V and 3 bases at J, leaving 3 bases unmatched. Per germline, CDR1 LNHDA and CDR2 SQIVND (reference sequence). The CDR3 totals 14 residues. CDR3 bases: TGTGCCAGTAGTCCCGGGACAGGGGACACTGAAGCTTTCTTT. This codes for CASSPGTGDTEAFF. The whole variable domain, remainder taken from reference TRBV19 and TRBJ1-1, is DGGITQSPKYLFRKEGQNVTLSCEQNLNHDAMYWYRQDPGQGLRLIYYSQIVNDFQKGDIAEGYSVSREKKESFPLTVTSAQKNPTAFYLCASSPGTGDTEAFFGQGTRLTVV.

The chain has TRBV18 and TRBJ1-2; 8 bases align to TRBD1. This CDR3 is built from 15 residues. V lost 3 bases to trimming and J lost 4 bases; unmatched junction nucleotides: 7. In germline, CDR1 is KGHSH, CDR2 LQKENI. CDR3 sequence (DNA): TGTGCCAGCTCACCCCTGGACAGGGACGGCTATGGCTACACCTTC. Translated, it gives CASSPLDRDGYGYTF.

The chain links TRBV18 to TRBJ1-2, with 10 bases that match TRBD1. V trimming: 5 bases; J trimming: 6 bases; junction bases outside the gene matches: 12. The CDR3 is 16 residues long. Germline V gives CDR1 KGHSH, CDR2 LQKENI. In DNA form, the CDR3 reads TGTGCCAGCTCATCAGGTCGGACAGGGGGTTTTGATGGCTACACCTTC. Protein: CASSSGRTGGFDGYTF.

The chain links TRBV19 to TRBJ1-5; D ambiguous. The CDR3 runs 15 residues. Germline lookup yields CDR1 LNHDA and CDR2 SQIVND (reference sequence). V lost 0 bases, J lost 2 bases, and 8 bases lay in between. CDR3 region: CASSIEDRGNQPQHF. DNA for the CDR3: TGTGCCAGTAGTATAGAAGACCGGGGCAATCAGCCCCAGCATTTT.

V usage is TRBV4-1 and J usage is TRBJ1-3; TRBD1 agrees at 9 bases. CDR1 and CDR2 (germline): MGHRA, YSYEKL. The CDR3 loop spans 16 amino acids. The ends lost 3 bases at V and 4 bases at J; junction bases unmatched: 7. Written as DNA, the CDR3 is TGCGCCAGCAGCCAGCCGGGACAGGGCGGAGGAAACACCATATATTTT. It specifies CASSQPGQGGGNTIYF.

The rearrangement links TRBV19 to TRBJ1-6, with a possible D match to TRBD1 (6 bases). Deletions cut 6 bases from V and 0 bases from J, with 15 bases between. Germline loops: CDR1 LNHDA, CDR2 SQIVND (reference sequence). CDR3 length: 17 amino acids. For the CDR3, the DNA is TGTGCCAGTAGGCCCAGGGGCAGAAGCTCCTATAATTCACCCCTCCACTTT. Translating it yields CASRPRGRSSYNSPLHF.

The DNA for the CDR3 is TGTGCCAGCAGCGTAAGAGACATAGCAGGCGAGCAGTACTTC. Translation: CASSVRDIAGEQYF. The chain couples TRBV9 to TRBJ2-7; D is undetermined. The V and J ends lost 1 base and 6 bases respectively, with 14 bases between them. CDR3 size: 14 residues. The germline CDR1 and CDR2 sequences are SGDLS and YYNGEE.

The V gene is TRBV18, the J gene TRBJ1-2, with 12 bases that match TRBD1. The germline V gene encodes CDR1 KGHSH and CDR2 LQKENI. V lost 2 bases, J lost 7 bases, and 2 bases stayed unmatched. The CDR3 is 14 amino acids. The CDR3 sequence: CASSPGDRGLGYTF. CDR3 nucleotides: TGTGCCAGCTCACCAGGGGACAGGGGGCTTGGCTACACCTTC.

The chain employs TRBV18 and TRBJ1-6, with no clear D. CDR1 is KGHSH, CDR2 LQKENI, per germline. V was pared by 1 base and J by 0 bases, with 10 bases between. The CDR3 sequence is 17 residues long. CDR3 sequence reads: CASSPREVTSYNSPLHF. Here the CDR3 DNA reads TGTGCCAGCTCACCACGTGAAGTCACCTCCTATAATTCACCCCTCCACTTT.

The chain's CDR3 is CASSQVYGNTDTQYF. The DNA for the CDR3 is TGTGCCAGCAGCCAAGTATATGGGAACACAGATACGCAGTATTTT. This chain links TRBV16 with TRBJ2-3; no clear D gene. The CDR3 runs to 15 residues. In germline, CDR1 is KGHSY, CDR2 FQNENV. Trimming left V 2 bases short and J 2 bases short, with 11 bases between.

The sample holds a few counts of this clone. CDR3 protein: CASSLGVWDGGCEQYF. The DNA for the CDR3 is TGTGCCAGCAGCTTGGGAGTTTGGGATGGGGGGTGCGAGCAGTACTTC. The chain is built from TRBV5-4 and TRBJ2-7; perhaps TRBD2 as D (6 bases). Deletions cut 0 bases from V and 6 bases from J, with 19 bases between. The germline gives CDR1 SGHNT, CDR2 YYREEE (reference sequence). The CDR3 loop spans 16 amino acids. The entire variable domain, with the rest obtained from reference TRBV5-4 and TRBJ2-7, is as follows: ETGVTQSPTHLIKTRGQQVTLRCSSQSGHNTVSWYQQALGQGPQFIFQYYREEENGRGNFPPRFSGLQFPNYSSELNVNALELDDSALYLCASSLGVWDGGCEQYFGPGTRLTVT.

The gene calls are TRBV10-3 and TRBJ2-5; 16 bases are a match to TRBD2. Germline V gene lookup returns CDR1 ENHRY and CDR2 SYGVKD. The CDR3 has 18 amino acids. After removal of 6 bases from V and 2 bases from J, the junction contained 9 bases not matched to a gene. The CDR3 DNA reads TGTGCCATCAGCGCCGGGACTAGCGGGGGGGCCGGGCAAGAGACCCAGTACTTC. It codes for CAISAGTSGGAGQETQYF.

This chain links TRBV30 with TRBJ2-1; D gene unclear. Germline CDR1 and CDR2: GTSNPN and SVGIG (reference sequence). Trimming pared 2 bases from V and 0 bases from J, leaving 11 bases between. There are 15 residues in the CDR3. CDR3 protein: CAWSFTPSSYNEQFF. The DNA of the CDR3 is TGTGCCTGGAGTTTTACACCGAGCTCCTACAATGAGCAGTTCTTC.

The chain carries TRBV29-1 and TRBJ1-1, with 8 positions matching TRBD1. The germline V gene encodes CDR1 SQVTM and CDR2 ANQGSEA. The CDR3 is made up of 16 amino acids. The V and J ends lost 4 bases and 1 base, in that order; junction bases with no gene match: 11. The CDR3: CSVVGRDRFRNTEAFF. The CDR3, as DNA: TGCAGCGTTGTGGGGCGGGACAGGTTCCGGAACACTGAAGCTTTCTTT.

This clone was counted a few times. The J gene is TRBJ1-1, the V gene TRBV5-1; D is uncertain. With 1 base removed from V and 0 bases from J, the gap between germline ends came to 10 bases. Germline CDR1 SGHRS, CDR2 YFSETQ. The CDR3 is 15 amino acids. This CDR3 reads CASSLSPTVNTEAFF. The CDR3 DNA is TGCGCCAGCAGCTTGTCCCCTACAGTGAACACTGAAGCTTTCTTT.

As DNA, the CDR3 is TGTGCCAGCAGCCAAGAGGGGGGGCGCACTGAAGCTTTCTTT. Its protein is CASSQEGGRTEAFF. This chain connects TRBV3-1 (or the pseudogene TRBV3-2) to TRBJ1-1, with D possibly TRBD1 on 6 matching bases. The length of the CDR3 is 14 residues. V dropped 0 bases and J dropped 4 bases, with 9 bases sitting between them. Germline CDR1 reads LGHDT; CDR2 reads YNNKEL (reference sequence).

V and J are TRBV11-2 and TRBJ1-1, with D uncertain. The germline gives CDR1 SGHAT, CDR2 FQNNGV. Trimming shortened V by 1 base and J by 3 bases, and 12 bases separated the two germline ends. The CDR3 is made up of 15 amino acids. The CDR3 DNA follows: TGTGCCAGCAGCTTAGGTAACAGCGGATACACTGAAGCTTTCTTT. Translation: CASSLGNSGYTEAFF. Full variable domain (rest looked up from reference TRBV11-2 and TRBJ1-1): EAGVAQSPRYKIIEKRQSVAFWCNPISGHATLYWYQQILGQGPKLLIQFQNNGVVDDSQLPKDRFSAERLKGVDSTLKIQPAKLEDSAVYLCASSLGNSGYTEAFFGQGTRLTVV.

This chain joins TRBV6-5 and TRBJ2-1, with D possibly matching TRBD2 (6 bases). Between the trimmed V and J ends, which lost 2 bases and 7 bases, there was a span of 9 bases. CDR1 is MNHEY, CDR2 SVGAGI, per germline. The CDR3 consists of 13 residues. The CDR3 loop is CASSYEGLNEQFF. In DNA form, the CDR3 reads TGTGCCAGCAGTTACGAGGGACTGAATGAGCAGTTCTTC.

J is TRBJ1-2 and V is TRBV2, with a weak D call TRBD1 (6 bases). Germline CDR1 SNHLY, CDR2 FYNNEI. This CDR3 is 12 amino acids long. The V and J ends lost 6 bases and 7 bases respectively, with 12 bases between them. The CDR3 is CASRRGGSGYTF. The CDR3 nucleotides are TGTGCCAGCAGGAGGGGGGGCTCTGGCTACACCTTC.

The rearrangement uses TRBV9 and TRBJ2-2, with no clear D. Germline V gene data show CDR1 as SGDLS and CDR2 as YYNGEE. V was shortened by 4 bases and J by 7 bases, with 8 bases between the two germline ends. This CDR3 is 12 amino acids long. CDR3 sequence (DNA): TGTGCCAGCAGCCCCTGGGACGGGGAGCTGTTTTTT. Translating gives CASSPWDGELFF.

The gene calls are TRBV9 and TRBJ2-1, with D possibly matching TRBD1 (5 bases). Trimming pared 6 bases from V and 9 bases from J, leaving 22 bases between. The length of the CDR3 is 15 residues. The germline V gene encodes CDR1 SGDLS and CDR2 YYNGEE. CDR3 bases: TGTGCCAGCACCTTAGGGGTAGACTCCCCAATTGAGCAGTTCTTC. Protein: CASTLGVDSPIEQFF.

The CDR3 DNA is TGTGCCAGCAGCCAGGGGACTAGCGGGGGGGAGACCCAGTACTTC. Protein: CASSQGTSGGETQYF. The rearrangement links TRBV13 to TRBJ2-5, with 15 bases identical to TRBD2. CDR3 length: 15 residues. Germline loops: CDR1 PRHDT, CDR2 FYEKMQ (reference sequence). With V trimmed by 5 bases and J by 5 bases, 3 bases remained unmatched.

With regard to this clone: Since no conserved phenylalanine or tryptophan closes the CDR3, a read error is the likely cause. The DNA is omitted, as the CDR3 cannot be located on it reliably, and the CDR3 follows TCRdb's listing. This CDR3 is CASSYSNGGNLVP. The rearrangement uses TRBV6-5 and TRBJ1-1. The CDR3 is 13 amino acids long, termini counted. Germline V gene lookup returns CDR1 MNHEY and CDR2 SVGAGI.

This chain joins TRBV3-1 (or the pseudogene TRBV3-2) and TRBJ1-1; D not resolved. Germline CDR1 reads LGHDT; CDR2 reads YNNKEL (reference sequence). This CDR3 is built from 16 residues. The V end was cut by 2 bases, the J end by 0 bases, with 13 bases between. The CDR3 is CASSQQDLRMNTEAFF. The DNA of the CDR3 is TGTGCCAGCAGCCAACAGGATCTTAGGATGAACACTGAAGCTTTCTTT.